A single sample gave rise to the 12 T cell receptor beta chains below, sequenced in a study. MiXCR, applied by TCRdb to the RT-PCR reads, yields one record per CDR3 protein. This table holds about 700,000 distinct CDR3 sequences, 13% to 15% found once. Sequenced material: memory CD4+ T cells from blood. These TCRs come from a female donor in good health, serving as a healthy control.

The chain has TRBV12-3 or TRBV12-4 and TRBJ1-2; D perhaps matches TRBD1 (6 bases). The V gene lost 2 bases and the J gene lost 0 bases, with 13 bases spanning the gap. The CDR3 sequence is 16 residues long. CDR3 amino acids: CASSLFRGITNYGYTF. DNA for the CDR3: TGTGCCAGCAGTTTATTCAGGGGAATTACTAACTATGGCTACACCTTC.

The chain recombines TRBV10-3 with TRBJ2-5, with a possible D match to TRBD1 (6 bases). V was trimmed by 6 bases and J by 3 bases, leaving 11 bases between them. In germline, CDR1 is ENHRY, CDR2 SYGVKD. This CDR3 is 13 amino acids long. The CDR3 DNA follows: TGTGCCATCAGGTCGCAGGGGAAAGAGACCCAGTACTTC. This encodes CAIRSQGKETQYF.

This clonotype was observed at least ten times. V gene TRBV5-1 combines with J gene TRBJ2-1, with 9 positions matching TRBD1. Germline V gives CDR1 SGHRS, CDR2 YFSETQ. The length of the CDR3 is 14 residues. V dropped 4 bases and J dropped 7; count of bases not matched to a gene: 6. CDR3 amino acids: CASSLRQGDNEQFF. As DNA, the CDR3 is TGCGCCAGCAGCCTCAGACAGGGGGATAATGAGCAGTTCTTC.

The chain recombines TRBV3-1 with TRBJ1-2; D is possibly TRBD1 (6 bases). Germline V CDR1 and CDR2: LGHDT, YNNKEL (reference sequence). The V and J ends lost 0 bases and 6 bases respectively, with 8 bases between them. This CDR3 is built from 13 residues. The DNA for the CDR3 is TGTGCCAGCAGCCAAGACCCAGGGGATGGCTACACCTTC. It encodes CASSQDPGDGYTF.

This clonotype was counted at least ten times. The rearrangement uses TRBV30 and TRBJ2-1; D is perhaps TRBD2 (5 bases). Deletions cut 1 base from V and 8 bases from J, with 15 bases between. In germline, CDR1 is GTSNPN, CDR2 SVGIG (reference sequence). The CDR3 sequence is 14 residues long. CDR3 region: CAWSGASLRDEQFF. In nucleotides, the CDR3 is TGTGCCTGGAGTGGGGCATCCTTGAGGGATGAGCAGTTCTTC.

This clonotype was seen more than once but under ten times. V is TRBV7-9 and J is TRBJ2-1, with no clear D. Germline loops: CDR1 SEHNR, CDR2 FQNEAQ (reference sequence). Trimming left V 7 bases short and J 5 bases short, with 12 bases between. The CDR3 is 13 residues long. DNA for the CDR3: TGTGCCAGCACAAGGGAAGTGGACAATGAGCAGTTCTTC. It encodes CASTREVDNEQFF.

This sequence joins TRBV10-1 and TRBJ2-3; D unresolved. V gave up 8 bases and J gave up 6 bases, with 12 bases separating them. CDR1 and CDR2 from the germline V gene are WNHNN and SYGVQD (reference sequence). The CDR3 has 12 residues. The CDR3 nucleotides read TGCGCCAGCTCCGAACCAGAGGATACGCAGTATTTT. Translating it yields CASSEPEDTQYF.

The chain couples TRBV28 to TRBJ2-5; D is undetermined. CDR1 and CDR2 from the germline V gene are MDHEN and SYDVKM. The CDR3 has 12 residues. The ends were cut back, 8 bases at V and 2 bases at J, with 9 bases in the middle. The CDR3 is CASSALQETQYF. The DNA of the CDR3 is TGTGCCAGCTCGGCCCTACAAGAGACCCAGTACTTC.

The genes are TRBV12-3 or TRBV12-4 and TRBJ2-5; TRBD2 matches 10 bases. CDR3 length: 14 amino acids. The trim removed 5 bases at V and 7 bases at J, leaving 7 bases unmatched. The CDR3, as DNA: TGTGCCAGCAGTGAGCGGGGGGGCCTAGGGACCCAGTACTTC. As protein: CASSERGGLGTQYF.

This clonotype appeared a few times. Written as DNA, the CDR3 is TGCGCCAGCAGCGAGACTAGCGGTTCGCAAGAGACCCAGTACTTC. This translates into CASSETSGSQETQYF. The rearrangement links TRBV5-1 to TRBJ2-5; 9 bases align to TRBD2. Per germline, CDR1 SGHRS and CDR2 YFSETQ. The CDR3 runs 15 residues. V shed 4 bases and J 2 bases; nucleotides not matched to a gene: 6.

This clonotype was counted between two and nine times. CDR3 amino acids: CAISEFEVGTQYF. CDR3 in DNA: TGTGCCATCAGTGAGTTTGAAGTCGGTACGCAGTATTTT. The V and J genes are TRBV10-3 and TRBJ2-3; D is unclear. Germline-derived CDR1 and CDR2 are ENHRY and SYGVKD. V gave up 1 base and J gave up 8 bases, with 10 bases separating them. The CDR3 totals 13 residues.

This clonotype was detected a few times. The chain links TRBV12-3 or TRBV12-4 to TRBJ1-2; 10 bases agree with TRBD1. This CDR3 spans 13 amino acids. The V segment lost 4 bases and the J segment 7 bases; nucleotides outside the gene matches: 3. The CDR3 reads CASSSDRGFGYTF. The CDR3 DNA reads as TGTGCCAGCAGTTCGGACAGGGGGTTTGGCTACACCTTC.